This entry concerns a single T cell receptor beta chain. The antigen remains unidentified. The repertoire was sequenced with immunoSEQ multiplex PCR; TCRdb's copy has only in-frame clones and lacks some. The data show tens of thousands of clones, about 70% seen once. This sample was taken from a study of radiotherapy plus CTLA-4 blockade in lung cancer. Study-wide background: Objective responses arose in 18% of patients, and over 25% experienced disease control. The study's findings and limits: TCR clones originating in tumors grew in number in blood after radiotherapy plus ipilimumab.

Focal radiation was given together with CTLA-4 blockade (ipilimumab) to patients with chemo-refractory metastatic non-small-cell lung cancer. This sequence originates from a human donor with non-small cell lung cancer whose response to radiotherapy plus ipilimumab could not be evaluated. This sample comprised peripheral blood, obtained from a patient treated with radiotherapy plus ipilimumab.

As DNA, the CDR3 is TGCAGCGTTGGACAGGGATTCACTGAAGCTTTCTTT. This encodes CSVGQGFTEAFF. This sequence joins TRBV29-1 and TRBJ1-1, with TRBD1 matching over 7 bases. The V gene's germline CDR1 is SQVTM and CDR2 ANQGSEA. The CDR3 sequence is 12 residues long. J gave up 4 bases and V 4 bases, and 3 bases lay outside the gene matches.